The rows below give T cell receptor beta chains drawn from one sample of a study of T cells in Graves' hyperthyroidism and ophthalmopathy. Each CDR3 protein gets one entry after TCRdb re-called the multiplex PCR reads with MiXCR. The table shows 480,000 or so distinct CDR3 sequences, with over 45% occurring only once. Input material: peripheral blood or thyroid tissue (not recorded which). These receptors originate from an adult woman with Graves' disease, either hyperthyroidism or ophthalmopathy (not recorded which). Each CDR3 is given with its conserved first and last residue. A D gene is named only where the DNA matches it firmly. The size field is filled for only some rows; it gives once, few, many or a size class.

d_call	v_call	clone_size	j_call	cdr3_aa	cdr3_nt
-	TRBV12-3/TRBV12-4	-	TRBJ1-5	CASSPPGPQPQHF	TGCGCCAGCAGCCCCCCGGGGCCCCAGCCCCAGCATTTT
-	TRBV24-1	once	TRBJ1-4	CATSTVDTEKLFF	TGTGCCACCAGTACGGTAGATACTGAAAAACTGTTTTTT
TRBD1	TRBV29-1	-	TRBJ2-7	CSSLGQGYEQYF	TGCAGCAGTTTGGGACAGGGGTACGAGCAGTACTTC
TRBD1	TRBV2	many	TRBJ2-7	CASTRTGAEQYF	TGTGCCAGCACCAGGACAGGGGCCGAGCAGTACTTC
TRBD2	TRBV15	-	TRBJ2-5	CATSSQDRLAVGTQYF	TGTGCCACCAGCAGCCAGGACCGACTAGCGGTGGGGACCCAGTACTTC
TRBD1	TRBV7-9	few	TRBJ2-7	CASSPTGTASYEQYF	TGTGCCAGCAGTCCAACCGGGACAGCTTCCTACGAGCAGTACTTC
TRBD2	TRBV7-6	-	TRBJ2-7	CASSLVGGRSFYEQYF	TGTGCCAGCAGCTTGGTGGGGGGGAGAAGTTTCTACGAGCAGTACTTC
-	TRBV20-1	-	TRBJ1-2	CSARQGNSNYGYTF	TGCAGTGCTAGACAGGGGAACTCTAACTATGGCTACACCTTC
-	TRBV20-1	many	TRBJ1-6	CSASQLGRANSPLHF	TGCAGTGCTAGCCAACTGGGGAGAGCGAATTCACCCCTCCACTTT
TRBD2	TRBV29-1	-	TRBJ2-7	CSLGAGGVEQYF	TGCAGCTTAGGAGCGGGAGGAGTCGAGCAGTACTTC
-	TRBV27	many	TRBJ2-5	CASRGWGGRETQYF	TGTGCCAGCAGGGGATGGGGGGGCAGGGAGACCCAGTACTTC
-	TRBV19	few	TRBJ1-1	CASSDAGSGTEAFF	TGTGCCAGTAGTGACGCAGGGTCTGGCACTGAAGCTTTCTTT
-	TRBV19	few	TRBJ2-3	CASSASGTVTDTQYF	TGTGCCAGTAGCGCTTCCGGGACTGTCACAGATACGCAGTATTTT
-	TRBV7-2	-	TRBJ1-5	CASSLVEGTETQHF	TGTGCCAGCAGCTTAGTAGAGGGAACAGAGACCCAGCATTTT
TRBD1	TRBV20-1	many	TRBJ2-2	CSARPPTGVYTGELFF	TGCAGTGCTAGACCCCCGACAGGGGTCTACACCGGGGAGCTGTTTTTT
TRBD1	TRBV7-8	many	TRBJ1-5	CASSLLTGGNQPQHF	TGTGCCAGCAGCTTATTAACAGGGGGCAATCAGCCCCAGCATTTT